Presented here are 21 T cell receptor beta chains from one specimen sequenced in a study of blood T cell repertoires in COVID-19. Profiled with immunoSEQ multiplex PCR; TCRdb holds only in-frame clones, not every one. The sample consists of about 180,000 clones, 70% to 80% of them appearing once. The sequenced sample consisted of PBMCs or T cells enriched from blood (not recorded which). All receptors come from a man in his sixties who had been exposed to COVID-19.

J is TRBJ2-2 and V is TRBV29-1, with 8 positions matching TRBD2. Looked up from germline, CDR1 is SQVTM and CDR2 is ANQGSEA. The V segment lost 6 bases and the J segment 4 bases; nucleotides outside the gene matches: 10. The length of the CDR3 is 15 residues. CDR3 sequence reads: CSVISGGRGTGELFF. The CDR3 DNA sequence: TGCAGCGTCATATCGGGGGGGCGAGGCACCGGGGAGCTGTTTTTT.

The V and J genes are TRBV11-3 and TRBJ1-2; 8 bases fit TRBD1. The CDR3 totals 13 residues. Germline loops: CDR1 SGHNT, CDR2 YENEEA. V trimming: 5 bases; J trimming: 2 bases; junction bases outside the gene matches: 1. CDR3 sequence: CASSRTGNYGYTF. The CDR3 DNA is TGTGCCAGCAGCCGGACAGGGAACTATGGCTACACCTTC. The full variable domain, in which reference TRBV11-3 and TRBJ1-2 provide the parts outside the CDR3, is EAGVVQSPRYKIIEKKQPVAFWCNPISGHNTLYWYLQNLGQGPELLIRYENEEAVDDSQLPKDRFSAERLKGVDSTLKIQPAELGDSAVYLCASSRTGNYGYTFGSGTRLTVV.

The V and J genes are TRBV7-3 and TRBJ1-1, with TRBD1 matching over 7 bases. Germline CDR1 reads SGHTA; CDR2 reads FQGTGA. CDR3 length: 15 amino acids. The V segment lost 2 bases and the J segment 2 bases; nucleotides outside the gene matches: 5. The CDR3 loop is CASSLQGGLNTEAFF. The DNA for the CDR3 is TGTGCCAGCAGCTTACAGGGGGGCCTAAACACTGAAGCTTTCTTT.

This chain uses TRBV24-1 with TRBJ2-6, with 8 bases that match TRBD1. V gave up 3 bases and J gave up 2 bases; unmatched junction bases: 2. Looked up from germline, CDR1 is KGHDR and CDR2 is SFDVKD. The CDR3 totals 16 residues. The CDR3 protein is CATSDQDRAGANVLTF. DNA for the CDR3: TGTGCCACCAGTGATCAGGACAGGGCTGGGGCCAACGTCCTGACTTTC.

V gene TRBV7-2 combines with J gene TRBJ1-2; D gene unclear. CDR3 length: 14 residues. Trimming stripped 1 base from V and 7 bases from J, with 13 bases between. Germline V gene sequence: CDR1 SGHTA, CDR2 FQGNSA. The DNA of the CDR3 is TGTGCCAGCAGCTTAGACGCGGGTTCCTTTGGCTACACCTTC. Encoded protein: CASSLDAGSFGYTF. Using reference TRBV7-2 and TRBJ1-2 for the parts outside the CDR3, the full variable domain is GAGVSQSPSNKVTEKGKDVELRCDPISGHTALYWYRQSLGQGLEFLIYFQGNSAPDKSGLPSDRFSAERTGGSVSTLTIQRTQQEDSAVYLCASSLDAGSFGYTFGSGTRLTVV.

The chain couples TRBV28 to TRBJ2-5, with 9 bases identical to TRBD1. CDR3 size: 15 residues. V gave up 6 bases and J gave up 7 bases; unmatched junction bases: 12. Germline V gene sequence: CDR1 MDHEN, CDR2 SYDVKM. CDR3 loop: CASSYTGTGIRTQYF. In DNA, the CDR3 is TGTGCCAGCAGCTATACCGGGACAGGGATTCGGACCCAGTACTTC.

This chain joins TRBV7-9 and TRBJ2-5; possible D gene TRBD1, 6 bases. CDR1 and CDR2 from the germline V gene are SEHNR and FQNEAQ (reference sequence). The CDR3 totals 10 residues. In nucleotides, the CDR3 is TGTTCGGACAGCGAAGAGACCCAGTACTTC. Amino acids: CSDSEETQYF.

This clone was observed a handful of times. The CDR3 loop reads CASRPGLGSYNEQFF. CDR3 sequence (DNA): TGCGCCAGCAGGCCGGGACTTGGATCCTACAATGAGCAGTTCTTC. This rearrangement joins TRBV5-1 to TRBJ2-1; D is possibly TRBD2 (6 bases). V was shortened by 5 bases and J by 1 base, with 13 bases between the two germline ends. This CDR3 has 15 amino acids. Germline CDR1 is SGHRS and CDR2 is YFSETQ.

A few counts support this clone. J is TRBJ2-1 and V is TRBV5-1, with D perhaps matching TRBD2 (6 bases). The V end lost 2 bases, the J end lost 8 bases, and 20 bases lay between the germline ends. Germline V lookup: CDR1 SGHRS, CDR2 YFSETQ. The CDR3 consists of 16 residues. The CDR3 sequence is CASSFLRDSIRHEQFF. The CDR3 nucleotides are TGCGCCAGCAGCTTTCTCCGGGACTCCATACGGCATGAGCAGTTCTTC.

This clone has only one observation. This chain joins TRBV9 and TRBJ1-2, with 7 bases matching TRBD1. CDR3 length equals 15 residues. Germline V gene data show CDR1 as SGDLS and CDR2 as YYNGEE. Trimming at V came to 0 bases and at J to 5 bases, leaving 7 bases not matched to a gene. CDR3 amino acids: CASSVGVRQGYGYTF. In nucleotides, the CDR3 is TGTGCCAGCAGCGTAGGGGTACGACAGGGTTATGGCTACACCTTC.

The chain couples TRBV18 to TRBJ2-1; D is uncertain. CDR1 is KGHSH and CDR2 is LQKENI in the germline V gene. The CDR3 has 13 residues. V was cut by 3 bases and J by 4 bases, with 7 bases left in between. This chain's CDR3 is CASSPPPYNEQFF. The CDR3 DNA follows: TGTGCCAGCTCACCCCCCCCGTACAATGAGCAGTTCTTC.

The V and J genes are TRBV5-1 and TRBJ2-2; the D gene is possibly TRBD1 (5 bases). Looked up from germline, CDR1 is SGHRS and CDR2 is YFSETQ. Trimming cost V 0 bases and J 7 bases, with 13 bases left between them. CDR3 size: 15 residues. The CDR3 spells CASSLATAGYGELFF. For the CDR3, the DNA is TGCGCCAGCAGCTTGGCCACGGCAGGGTACGGGGAGCTGTTTTTT.

The rearrangement links TRBV29-1 to TRBJ2-7; 9 nucleotides align to TRBD1. Germline CDR1 reads SQVTM; CDR2 reads ANQGSEA. The CDR3 length is 13 residues. The ends lost 7 bases at V and 2 bases at J; junction bases unmatched: 6. CDR3 region: CSAAQGAAYEQYF. DNA for the CDR3: TGCAGCGCTGCACAGGGGGCCGCCTACGAGCAGTACTTC.

V usage is TRBV5-1 and J usage is TRBJ2-3; D unresolved. The length of the CDR3 is 14 residues. Germline CDR1 reads SGHRS; CDR2 reads YFSETQ. The V and J ends lost 2 bases and 1 base respectively, with 8 bases between them. The CDR3 DNA is TGCGCCAGCAGCTTTGACCAGGGCACAGATACGCAGTATTTT. Amino acid sequence: CASSFDQGTDTQYF. The full variable domain, completed using reference TRBV5-1 and TRBJ2-3, is KAGVTQTPRYLIKTRGQQVTLSCSPISGHRSVSWYQQTPGQGLQFLFEYFSETQRNKGNFPGRFSGRQFSNSRSEMNVSTLELGDSALYLCASSFDQGTDTQYFGPGTRLTVL.

This clone was found a few times. The chain links TRBV28 to TRBJ2-3; possibly TRBD1 for D (6 bases). Germline-derived CDR1 and CDR2 are MDHEN and SYDVKM. The ends were cut back, 5 bases at V and 5 bases at J, with 26 bases in the middle. CDR3 length equals 18 residues. The CDR3, as DNA: TGTGCCAGCAGTACCCCCCCCAGGGGCGGGTTTCGGGGAGATACGCAGTATTTT. It translates to CASSTPPRGGFRGDTQYF.

The J gene is TRBJ2-7, the V gene TRBV7-9; D gene ambiguous. Trimming removed 5 bases from V and 6 bases from J, with 17 bases in between. Germline CDR1 and CDR2: SEHNR and FQNEAQ (reference sequence). The CDR3 extends over 14 amino acids. The CDR3 bases are TGTGCCAGCAGCCCCACGATAGTTCCGTTCGAGCAGTACTTC. This sequence encodes CASSPTIVPFEQYF.

V and J are TRBV5-1 and TRBJ2-7, with TRBD1 matching 9 bases. In germline, CDR1 is SGHRS, CDR2 YFSETQ. V lost 0 bases and J lost 6; bases outside the gene matches: 4. CDR3 size: 14 residues. In DNA, the CDR3 is TGCGCCAGCAGCTTGGAACAGGGGGCTGGCGAGCAGTACTTC. Residues: CASSLEQGAGEQYF.

The rearrangement uses TRBV7-3 and TRBJ2-5, with TRBD2 matching over 9 bases. CDR1 and CDR2 (germline): SGHTA, FQGTGA. The V and J ends lost 3 bases and 1 base, in that order; junction bases with no gene match: 3. The CDR3 has 15 amino acids. The CDR3 coding sequence is TGTGCCAGCAGCTTCTCGGGACTAGCCCAAGAGACCCAGTACTTC. The encoded protein is CASSFSGLAQETQYF.

This chain joins TRBV11-3 and TRBJ2-7; D is possibly TRBD2 (6 bases). V lost 3 bases and J lost 6, with 15 bases in between. Germline assignment: CDR1 SGHNT and CDR2 YENEEA. The CDR3 has 14 amino acids. CDR3 DNA sequence: TGTGCCAGCAGCTTGAAAGCGGGTTCTTCCGAGCAGTACTTC. Translated: CASSLKAGSSEQYF.

The chain has TRBV4-1 and TRBJ1-5; D unclear. This CDR3 region has 16 residues. V was trimmed by 4 bases and J by 0 bases, leaving 13 bases between them. CDR1 is MGHRA and CDR2 is YSYEKL in the germline V gene. Written as DNA, the CDR3 is TGCGCCAGCAGCCTTAGTCCGGGTTCTAGCAATCAGCCCCAGCATTTT. This sequence encodes CASSLSPGSSNQPQHF.

The CDR3: CASSLFTGYEQYF. CDR3 bases: TGTGCCAGCAGCTTATTTACAGGCTACGAGCAGTACTTC. The chain has TRBV7-3 and TRBJ2-7, with D tentatively TRBD1 (5 bases). The CDR3 extends over 13 amino acids. V shed 2 bases and J shed 3 bases, with 8 bases lying between them. Germline assignment: CDR1 SGHTA and CDR2 FQGTGA.